This T cell receptor beta chain was sequenced in a study of regulatory T cells in long-lasting Graves disease. The study, taken as a whole, reports: Lower TCR diversity characterized persistent Graves' patients relative to newly diagnosed patients.

Regarding time point: newly diagnosed GD, antithyroid drugs for less than 3 months. PBMC-extracted RNA yielded the TCR library. According to the study, TCR beta libraries were built with iRepertoire HTBI primers and CDR3-region Arm-PCR. Via MiXCR, TCRdb re-called the multiplex PCR reads, giving one row per CDR3 protein. The sample has roughly 510,000 distinct CDR3 sequences, around 15% seen once. Trimming removed 6 bases from V and 2 bases from J, with 17 bases in between. In germline, CDR1 is KGHSH, CDR2 LQKENI. This CDR3 comprises 15 residues. A remark on this clonotype: Its specificity is unknown.

These records were also assigned to another study, of T cells in Graves' hyperthyroidism and ophthalmopathy. That source reports: With the HTBI primer set, the TCR CDR3 went through a first round of RT-PCR.

The chain couples TRBV18 to TRBJ2-7; perhaps TRBD1 as D (7 bases). This receptor was identified in a man between 18 and 29 years old with Graves disease. Here the sequenced sample was peripheral blood mononuclear cells (PBMCs), taken at new diagnosis, from a patient treated with antithyroid drugs. DNA of the CDR3: TGTGCCAGCTCCCATACCAGGGGGGAAACCTACGAGCAGTACTTC. Its translation: CASSHTRGETYEQYF.